These 32 T cell receptor beta chains share one sample of origin, sequenced in a study of cytomegalovirus exposure and HLA in healthy donors. Profiling relied on immunoSEQ multiplex PCR, and the TCRdb table lists in-frame clones only, not all of them. The sample lists about 130,000 clones; under 90% were seen once. The sample taken for sequencing was PBMCs. These receptors were collected from a man aged 30 to 45 in good health and CMV-seronegative.

This clone was seen a single time. The rearrangement joins TRBV4-2 to TRBJ1-1, with TRBD1 matching 9 bases. J lost 5 bases, V lost 3 bases, and 7 bases had no gene match. CDR1 is LGHNA and CDR2 is YNFKEQ in the germline V gene. The CDR3 spans 15 residues. The CDR3 bases are TGTGCCAGCAGCCAGATACAGGGGGCTTATACTGAAGCTTTCTTT. It yields the protein CASSQIQGAYTEAFF.

The CDR3 nucleotides read TGTGCCAGCAGCGTAGGGCTAGCGGGGACTGATATCACAGATACGCAGTATTTT. Protein sequence: CASSVGLAGTDITDTQYF. The chain combines TRBV9 with TRBJ2-3; 9 nucleotides align to TRBD2. Germline loops: CDR1 SGDLS, CDR2 YYNGEE. Trimming took 0 bases from V and 2 from J; bases not matched to a gene: 10. CDR3 length: 18 amino acids. The full variable domain, in which reference TRBV9 and TRBJ2-3 provide the parts outside the CDR3, is DSGVTQTPKHLITATGQRVTLRCSPRSGDLSVYWYQQSLDQGLQFLIQYYNGEERAKGNILERFSAQQFPDLHSELNLSSLELGDSALYFCASSVGLAGTDITDTQYFGPGTRLTVL.

This chain connects TRBV5-1 to TRBJ1-1; TRBD1 might be the D (6 bases). The germline gives CDR1 SGHRS, CDR2 YFSETQ. Trimming took off 2 bases at V and 2 bases at J, with 10 bases between the two ends. This CDR3 contains 14 residues. The CDR3: CASSFPGQNTEAFF. CDR3 sequence (DNA): TGCGCCAGCAGCTTCCCGGGACAAAACACTGAAGCTTTCTTT.

A few counts support this clone. CDR3 residues: CASSQDAGGPYNEQFF. The CDR3 bases are TGCGCCAGCAGCCAAGATGCGGGGGGGCCATACAATGAGCAGTTCTTC. The chain carries TRBV4-1 and TRBJ2-1; 9 nucleotides match TRBD2. Germline values: CDR1 MGHRA, CDR2 YSYEKL. The length of the CDR3 is 16 residues. The V and J ends lost 0 bases and 4 bases, in that order; junction bases with no gene match: 4.

This chain connects TRBV7-9 to TRBJ1-1; a possible D gene is TRBD1 (5 bases). Germline V gene sequence: CDR1 SEHNR, CDR2 FQNEAQ (reference sequence). The CDR3 consists of 13 residues. V was shortened by 0 bases and J by 4 bases, with 6 bases between the two germline ends. CDR3 sequence: CASSLAQGTEAFF. In DNA, the CDR3 is TGTGCCAGCAGCTTAGCGCAGGGCACTGAAGCTTTCTTT.

This clone has a single count. The chain combines TRBV7-9 with TRBJ1-4; D gene unclear. This CDR3 region has 13 residues. Germline V gives CDR1 SEHNR, CDR2 FQNEAQ (reference sequence). Trimming took 6 bases from V and 5 from J, leaving 10 bases between them. The CDR3 DNA follows: TGTGCCAGCAGTGACGGGTCCAATGAAAAACTGTTTTTT. Translating it yields CASSDGSNEKLFF.

The V and J genes are TRBV5-4 and TRBJ1-2, with D perhaps TRBD1 (5 bases). The V end lost 5 bases, the J end lost 4 bases, and 12 bases lay between the germline ends. Germline loops: CDR1 SGHNT, CDR2 YYREEE (reference sequence). CDR3 size: 13 residues. The CDR3 loop is CASSSLGAYGYTF. The CDR3 DNA reads as TGTGCCAGCAGTTCCCTTGGGGCCTATGGCTACACCTTC.

The rearrangement uses TRBV11-2 and TRBJ2-7, with no clear D. The CDR3 loop spans 13 amino acids. Germline V gives CDR1 SGHAT, CDR2 FQNNGV. V lost 3 bases and J 4 bases, leaving 10 bases between the germline ends. CDR3 residues: CASSFTPQYEQYF. The CDR3 DNA follows: TGTGCCAGCAGCTTTACCCCTCAGTACGAGCAGTACTTC. Combining the CDR3 with reference TRBV11-2 and TRBJ2-7 gives the whole variable domain EAGVAQSPRYKIIEKRQSVAFWCNPISGHATLYWYQQILGQGPKLLIQFQNNGVVDDSQLPKDRFSAERLKGVDSTLKIQPAKLEDSAVYLCASSFTPQYEQYFGPGTRLTVT.

The CDR3, as DNA: TGTGCCAGCAGTCCCCTCGGCGGAAACTATGGCTACACCTTC. It specifies CASSPLGGNYGYTF. V is TRBV27 and J is TRBJ1-2; D gene unclear. V was clipped by 5 bases and J by 2 bases, with 12 bases between them. The V gene's germline CDR1 is MNHEY and CDR2 SMNVEV (reference sequence). This CDR3 spans 14 amino acids.

This sequence joins TRBV9 and TRBJ2-3; 11 bases fit TRBD1. The germline CDR1 and CDR2 sequences are SGDLS and YYNGEE. The V segment lost 1 base and the J segment 5 bases; nucleotides outside the gene matches: 6. The CDR3 consists of 16 residues. The DNA of the CDR3 is TGTGCCAGCAGCGTAAGGGGACAGGGGGGGGAAGATACGCAGTATTTT. It codes for CASSVRGQGGEDTQYF.

The chain carries TRBV11-3 and TRBJ2-2; weak D call: TRBD2 (5 bases). There are 14 residues in the CDR3. Looked up from germline, CDR1 is SGHNT and CDR2 is YENEEA. The V gene lost 4 bases and the J gene lost 6 bases, with 12 bases spanning the gap. This CDR3 reads CASSSDSGAGELFF. DNA for the CDR3: TGTGCCAGCAGCTCGGACTCTGGGGCCGGGGAGCTGTTTTTT.

The V call is TRBV25-1, the J call TRBJ1-1, with a tentative D call TRBD1 (5 bases). CDR1 and CDR2 (germline): MGHDK, SYGVNS. Deletions cut 6 bases from V and 0 bases from J, with 8 bases between. The CDR3 extends over 13 amino acids. For the CDR3, the DNA is TGTGCCAGCAGGGACAATCTGAACACTGAAGCTTTCTTT. This sequence encodes CASRDNLNTEAFF.

Only one count was recorded for this clone. V gene TRBV29-1 combines with J gene TRBJ1-1, with D tentatively TRBD1 (5 bases). Germline CDR1 SQVTM, CDR2 ANQGSEA. There are 12 residues in the CDR3. Trimming pared 7 bases from V and 3 bases from J, leaving 12 bases between. The chain's CDR3 is CSAETVYTEAFF. The CDR3 coding sequence is TGCAGCGCCGAGACAGTTTACACTGAAGCTTTCTTT.

V and J are TRBV19 and TRBJ2-7; a possible D gene is TRBD2 (6 bases). Germline V gene lookup returns CDR1 LNHDA and CDR2 SQIVND (reference sequence). Trimming took 1 base from V and 2 from J, leaving 12 bases between them. This CDR3 comprises 15 residues. The CDR3 coding sequence is TGTGCCAGTAGTATAGTGGGGGGAGACCCCTACGAGCAGTACTTC. Protein product: CASSIVGGDPYEQYF.

The CDR3 loop is CASSILGGSNQPQHF. CDR3 in DNA: TGTGCCAGTAGTATTCTGGGGGGAAGCAATCAGCCCCAGCATTTT. The V and J genes are TRBV19 and TRBJ1-5, with a weak D call TRBD1 (5 bases). V was clipped by 3 bases and J by 1 base, with 10 bases between them. Germline lookup yields CDR1 LNHDA and CDR2 SQIVND (reference sequence). CDR3 size: 15 residues.

V is TRBV6-5 and J is TRBJ1-2; D perhaps matches TRBD1 (6 bases). V lost 4 bases and J 8 bases, leaving 11 bases between the germline ends. The CDR3 runs to 12 residues. CDR1 MNHEY and CDR2 SVGAGI come from the germline V gene. CDR3 sequence reads: CASSSTQGGYTF. CDR3 sequence (DNA): TGTGCCAGCAGTTCCACGCAGGGGGGCTACACCTTC.

The chain uses TRBV7-2 and TRBJ1-2; 12 bases line up with TRBD1. The CDR3 is 17 amino acids. Germline-derived CDR1 and CDR2 are SGHTA and FQGNSA. V lost 5 bases, J lost 0 bases, and 7 bases stayed unmatched. As DNA, the CDR3 is TGTGCCAGCAGCGGAAGGGACAGGGGGCCCCCTAACTATGGCTACACCTTC. This encodes CASSGRDRGPPNYGYTF. Full variable domain (outside the CDR3, taken from reference TRBV7-2 and TRBJ1-2): GAGVSQSPSNKVTEKGKDVELRCDPISGHTALYWYRQSLGQGLEFLIYFQGNSAPDKSGLPSDRFSAERTGGSVSTLTIQRTQQEDSAVYLCASSGRDRGPPNYGYTFGSGTRLTVV.

This chain uses TRBV18 with TRBJ2-3; weak D call: TRBD1 (6 bases). Trimming pared 3 bases from V and 2 bases from J, leaving 9 bases between. The CDR3 has 14 residues. Looked up from germline, CDR1 is KGHSH and CDR2 is LQKENI. CDR3 sequence: CASSPGTTTDTQYF. CDR3 DNA: TGTGCCAGCTCACCGGGGACAACCACAGATACGCAGTATTTT.

The rearrangement joins TRBV28 to TRBJ1-2; maybe TRBD1 (5 bases). Germline CDR1 and CDR2: MDHEN and SYDVKM. Trimming shortened V by 4 bases and J by 5 bases, and 11 bases separated the two germline ends. The CDR3 totals 13 residues. CDR3 loop: CASSSGRDYGYTF. In DNA, the CDR3 is TGTGCCAGCAGTTCCGGCAGGGATTATGGCTACACCTTC.

The V call is TRBV19, the J call TRBJ1-2; 9 nucleotides match TRBD1. Germline assignment: CDR1 LNHDA and CDR2 SQIVND (reference sequence). V shed 6 bases and J 4 bases; nucleotides not matched to a gene: 12. This CDR3 has 16 amino acids. The CDR3, as DNA: TGTGCCAGTAGCATCACAGCCGGGACAGGGATCTATGGCTACACCTTC. Residues: CASSITAGTGIYGYTF.

The V and J genes are TRBV19 and TRBJ1-5; D ambiguous. CDR1 and CDR2 from the germline V gene are LNHDA and SQIVND (reference sequence). The ends were cut back, 3 bases at V and 3 bases at J, with 9 bases in the middle. This CDR3 is 14 amino acids long. CDR3 coding DNA: TGTGCCAGTAGTATTTTGCAGGTCAATCAGCCCCAGCATTTT. This sequence encodes CASSILQVNQPQHF.

A single count supports this clone. V and J are TRBV7-9 and TRBJ1-1; D is unclear. The CDR3 length is 14 residues. V lost 1 base and J lost 0, with 6 bases in between. Germline CDR1 and CDR2: SEHNR and FQNEAQ (reference sequence). CDR3 loop: CASSLVGLNTEAFF. Here the CDR3 DNA reads TGTGCCAGCAGCTTAGTGGGCCTGAACACTGAAGCTTTCTTT.

The chain uses TRBV28 and TRBJ1-4; perhaps TRBD1 as D (6 bases). Germline V gene data show CDR1 as MDHEN and CDR2 as SYDVKM. Trimming removed 2 bases from V and 10 bases from J, with 14 bases in between. CDR3 length: 14 amino acids. CDR3 DNA sequence: TGTGCCAGCAGTTTAGGCGGGGGCCCGGGAAAACTGTTTTTT. Encoded protein: CASSLGGGPGKLFF.

CDR3 nucleotide sequence: TGTGCCAGCAGCTCCCTGGGGGGGGAGACCCAGTACTTC. Translated, it gives CASSSLGGETQYF. The chain is built from TRBV7-2 and TRBJ2-5, with TRBD2 matching over 7 bases. This CDR3 contains 13 residues. The V and J ends lost 4 bases and 5 bases, in that order; junction bases with no gene match: 4. Germline-derived CDR1 and CDR2 are SGHTA and FQGNSA.

This clone was seen once. J is TRBJ2-6 and V is TRBV13; 7 bases fit TRBD1. This CDR3 region has 18 residues. The J segment lost 0 bases and the V segment lost 5 bases, leaving 10 bases of the junction unmatched. From germline, CDR1 is PRHDT and CDR2 FYEKMQ (reference sequence). The CDR3 region has the DNA TGTGCCAGCAGCCAAAAGACAGGGCTAAACTCTGGGGCCAACGTCCTGACTTTC. Protein sequence: CASSQKTGLNSGANVLTF.

This chain connects TRBV4-3 to TRBJ1-4; tentative D call: TRBD1 (5 bases). CDR3 length: 16 residues. CDR1 is LGHNA and CDR2 is YSLEER in the germline V gene. V lost 1 base and J 3 bases, leaving 12 bases between the germline ends. The CDR3 loop reads CASSQAPGFANEKLFF. The CDR3 DNA reads as TGCGCCAGCAGCCAAGCCCCAGGGTTCGCTAATGAAAAACTGTTTTTT.

The J gene is TRBJ2-3, the V gene TRBV7-2; 11 bases are a match to TRBD1. Trimming at V came to 3 bases and at J to 6 bases, leaving 2 bases not matched to a gene. Per germline, CDR1 SGHTA and CDR2 FQGNSA. The CDR3 extends over 14 amino acids. The CDR3 DNA follows: TGTGCCAGCAGCTTGGGACAGGGGGGGGATACGCAGTATTTT. Translation gives CASSLGQGGDTQYF.

The CDR3 spells CASSASGAPTNEKLFF. The DNA for the CDR3 is TGTGCCAGCAGCGCAAGCGGGGCGCCAACTAATGAAAAACTGTTTTTT. The chain is built from TRBV9 and TRBJ1-4; TRBD1 is a possible D gene (5 bases). The ends were cut back, 3 bases at V and 0 bases at J, with 12 bases in the middle. This CDR3 is 16 amino acids long. The germline V gene has CDR1 SGDLS and CDR2 YYNGEE.

This clone was observed a few times. The chain employs TRBV7-9 and TRBJ1-6; TRBD1 agrees at 9 bases. The ends lost 5 bases at V and 3 bases at J; junction bases unmatched: 8. CDR1 is SEHNR, CDR2 FQNEAQ, per germline (reference sequence). The CDR3 extends over 17 amino acids. CDR3 amino acids: CASSLQGARVYNSPLHF. The CDR3 DNA reads TGTGCCAGCAGCCTACAGGGGGCGCGGGTCTATAATTCACCCCTCCACTTT.

The chain links TRBV10-3 to TRBJ2-7; D is perhaps TRBD2 (6 bases). CDR1 is ENHRY, CDR2 SYGVKD, per germline. This CDR3 is 15 amino acids long. Trimming removed 0 bases at V and 0 bases at J, with 9 bases between. The CDR3: CAISESGLSSYEQYF. CDR3 nucleotide sequence: TGTGCCATCAGTGAGTCGGGACTTAGCTCCTACGAGCAGTACTTC.

The sample holds one count of this clone. V gene TRBV6-5 combines with J gene TRBJ2-1, with 7 bases matching TRBD2. CDR3 length: 14 amino acids. The germline V gene has CDR1 MNHEY and CDR2 SVGAGI. The junction had 8 bases not matched to a gene; V was cut back by 7 bases and J by 5 bases. CDR3 nucleotides: TGTGCCAGCACCGGACTAGTGGGACACAATGAGCAGTTCTTC. Protein product: CASTGLVGHNEQFF.

This chain connects TRBV9 to TRBJ2-3; no definite D call. The CDR3 is 11 residues long. The ends were cut back, 4 bases at V and 3 bases at J, with 3 bases in the middle. The germline CDR1 and CDR2 sequences are SGDLS and YYNGEE. DNA of the CDR3: TGTGCCAGCAGCACAACAGATACGCAGTATTTT. It yields the protein CASSTTDTQYF.